The next 5 T cell receptor beta chains were all read from a single sample in a study of cytomegalovirus exposure and HLA in healthy donors. This PCR relied on a set of 60 Vbeta primers and 13 Jbeta primers. Clones were read by immunoSEQ multiplex PCR, and TCRdb kept only the in-frame ones, dropping some. The sample has about 160,000 clones, around 83% seen once. The sample was PBMCs. These receptors all come from a male donor in good health and CMV-seropositive.

The V gene is TRBV29-1, the J gene TRBJ1-1; perhaps TRBD1 as D (6 bases). The CDR3 spans 14 residues. Germline V CDR1 and CDR2: SQVTM, ANQGSEA. V lost 5 bases and J lost 0, with 13 bases in between. CDR3 in amino acids: CSVLRTVMNTEAFF. DNA of the CDR3: TGCAGCGTTCTCCGGACAGTTATGAACACTGAAGCTTTCTTT.

V and J are TRBV19 and TRBJ1-2, with D maybe TRBD1 (6 bases). Trimming shortened V by 6 bases and J by 0 bases, and 14 bases separated the two germline ends. Germline CDR1 and CDR2: LNHDA and SQIVND (reference sequence). The CDR3 is 15 residues long. CDR3 in DNA: TGTGCCAGTAGGGACAGTGGCCAATCTAACTATGGCTACACCTTC. Translated, it gives CASRDSGQSNYGYTF.

This chain links TRBV9 with TRBJ1-3; D is perhaps TRBD1 (6 bases). V was pared by 3 bases and J by 0 bases, with 16 bases between. The germline gives CDR1 SGDLS, CDR2 YYNGEE. The CDR3 has 17 amino acids. Here the CDR3 reads CASSEGGGYGSGNTIYF. In DNA form, the CDR3 reads TGTGCCAGCAGCGAGGGGGGGGGCTATGGCTCTGGAAACACCATATATTTT.

This sequence joins TRBV5-1 and TRBJ2-2, with TRBD2 as a possible D gene (6 bases). The CDR3 has 17 amino acids. V was pared by 6 bases and J by 8 bases, with 26 bases between. Germline V lookup: CDR1 SGHRS, CDR2 YFSETQ. CDR3 sequence (DNA): TGCGCCAGCACCCCCCGGGGGACGGAGCCCCCGAGAGGGGAGCTGTTTTTT. Translated, it gives CASTPRGTEPPRGELFF.

V usage is TRBV18 and J usage is TRBJ1-1; a possible D gene is TRBD1 (5 bases). Looked up from germline, CDR1 is KGHSH and CDR2 is LQKENI. This CDR3 comprises 15 residues. V dropped 4 bases and J dropped 3 bases, with 15 bases sitting between them. In nucleotides, the CDR3 is TGTGCCAGCTCACTAGGACCTACCAGGGACACTGAAGCTTTCTTT. This sequence encodes CASSLGPTRDTEAFF.